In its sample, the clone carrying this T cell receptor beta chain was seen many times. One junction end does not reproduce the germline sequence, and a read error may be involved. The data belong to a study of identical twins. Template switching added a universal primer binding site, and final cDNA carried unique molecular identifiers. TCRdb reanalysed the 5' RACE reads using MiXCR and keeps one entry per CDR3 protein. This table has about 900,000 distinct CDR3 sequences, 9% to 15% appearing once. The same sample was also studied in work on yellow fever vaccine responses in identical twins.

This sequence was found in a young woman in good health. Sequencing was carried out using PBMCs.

The CDR3 nucleotides read TGTGCCAGCAGTTTAGGCAGGGGACAAGAGACCCAGTACTTC. This sequence encodes CASSLGRGQETQYF. The V and J genes are TRBV5-1 and TRBJ2-5; D may be TRBD1 (6 bases). The CDR3 extends over 14 amino acids. Per germline, CDR1 SGHRS and CDR2 YFSETQ.